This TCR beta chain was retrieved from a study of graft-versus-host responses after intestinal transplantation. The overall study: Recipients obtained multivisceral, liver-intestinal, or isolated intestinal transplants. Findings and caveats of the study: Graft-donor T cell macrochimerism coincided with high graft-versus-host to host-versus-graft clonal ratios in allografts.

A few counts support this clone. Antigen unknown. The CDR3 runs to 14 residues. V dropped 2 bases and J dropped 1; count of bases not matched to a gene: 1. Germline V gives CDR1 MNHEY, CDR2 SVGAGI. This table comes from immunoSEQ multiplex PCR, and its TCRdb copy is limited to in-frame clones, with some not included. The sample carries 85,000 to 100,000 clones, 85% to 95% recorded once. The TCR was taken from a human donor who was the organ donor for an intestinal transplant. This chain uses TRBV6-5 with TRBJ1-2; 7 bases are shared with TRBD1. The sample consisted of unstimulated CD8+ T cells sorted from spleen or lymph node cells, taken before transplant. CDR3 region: CASSYRQGNYGYTF. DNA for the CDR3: TGTGCCAGCAGTTACCGACAGGGTAACTATGGCTACACCTTC.